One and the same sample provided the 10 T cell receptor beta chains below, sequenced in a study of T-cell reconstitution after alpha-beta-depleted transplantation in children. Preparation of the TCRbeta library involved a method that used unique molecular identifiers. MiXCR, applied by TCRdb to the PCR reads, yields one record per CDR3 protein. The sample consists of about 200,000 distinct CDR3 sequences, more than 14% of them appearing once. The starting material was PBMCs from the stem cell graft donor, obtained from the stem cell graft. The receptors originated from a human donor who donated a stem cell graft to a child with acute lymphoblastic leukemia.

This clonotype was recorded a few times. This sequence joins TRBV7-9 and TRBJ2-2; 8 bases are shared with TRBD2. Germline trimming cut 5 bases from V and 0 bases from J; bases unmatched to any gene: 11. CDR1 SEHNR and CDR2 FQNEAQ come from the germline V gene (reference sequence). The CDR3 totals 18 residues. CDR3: CASSHSRGGSANTGELFF. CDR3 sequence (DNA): TGTGCCAGCAGCCACAGCCGGGGGGGTTCCGCGAACACCGGGGAGCTGTTTTTT.

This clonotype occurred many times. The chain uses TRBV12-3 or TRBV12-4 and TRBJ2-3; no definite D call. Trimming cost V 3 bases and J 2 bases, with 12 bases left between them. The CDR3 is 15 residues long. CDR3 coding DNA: TGTGCCAGCAGTTTTTCCCTCCCCTCCACAGATACGCAGTATTTT. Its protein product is CASSFSLPSTDTQYF.

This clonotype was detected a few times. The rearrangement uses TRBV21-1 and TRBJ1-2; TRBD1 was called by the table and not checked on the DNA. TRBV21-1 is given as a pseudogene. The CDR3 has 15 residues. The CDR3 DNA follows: TGTGCCAGCAGCAAAGCTCCCCAGGGGCCCCATGGCTACACCTTC. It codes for CASSKAPQGPHGYTF.

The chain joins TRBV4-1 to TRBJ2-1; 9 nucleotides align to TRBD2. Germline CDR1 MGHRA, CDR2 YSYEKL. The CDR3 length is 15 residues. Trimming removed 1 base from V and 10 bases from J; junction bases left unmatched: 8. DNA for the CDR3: TGCGCCAGCAGCCAAGTACCAGGGACTAGCTCCGAGCAGTTCTTC. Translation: CASSQVPGTSSEQFF.

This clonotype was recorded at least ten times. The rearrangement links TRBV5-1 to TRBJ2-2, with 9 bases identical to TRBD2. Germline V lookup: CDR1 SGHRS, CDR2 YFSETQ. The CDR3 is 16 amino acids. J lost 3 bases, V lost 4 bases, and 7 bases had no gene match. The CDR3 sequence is CASSLLTSGYTGELFF. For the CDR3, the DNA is TGCGCCAGCAGCCTACTGACTAGCGGCTACACCGGGGAGCTGTTTTTT.

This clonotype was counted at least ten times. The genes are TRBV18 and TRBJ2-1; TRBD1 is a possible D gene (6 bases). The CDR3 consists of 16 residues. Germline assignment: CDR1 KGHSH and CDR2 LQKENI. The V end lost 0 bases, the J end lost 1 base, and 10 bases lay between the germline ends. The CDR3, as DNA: TGTGCCAGCTCACCACCGCAGGGGAGATCCTACAATGAGCAGTTCTTC. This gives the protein CASSPPQGRSYNEQFF.

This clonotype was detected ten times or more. CDR3 sequence reads: CASRKASETGDTQYF. As DNA, the CDR3 is TGTGCCAGCCGCAAGGCCAGCGAGACTGGGGATACGCAGTATTTT. The V gene is TRBV12-3 or TRBV12-4, the J gene TRBJ2-3; D remains ambiguous. The CDR3 is 15 amino acids. The V end lost 8 bases, the J end lost 6 bases, and 21 bases lay between the germline ends.

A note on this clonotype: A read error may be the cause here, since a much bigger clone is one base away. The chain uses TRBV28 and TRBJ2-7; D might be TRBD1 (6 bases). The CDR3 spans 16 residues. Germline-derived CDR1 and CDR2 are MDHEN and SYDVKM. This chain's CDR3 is CASSLITWTASYGQYF. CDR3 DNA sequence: TGTGCCAGCAGTCTCATTACCTGGACAGCCTCCTACGGGCAGTACTTC.

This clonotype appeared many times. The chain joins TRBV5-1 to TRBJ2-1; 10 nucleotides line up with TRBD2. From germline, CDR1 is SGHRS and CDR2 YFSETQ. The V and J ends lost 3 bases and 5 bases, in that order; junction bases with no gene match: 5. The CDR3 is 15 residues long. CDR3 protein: CASSYTSGTHNEQFF. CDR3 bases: TGCGCCAGCAGCTACACTAGCGGGACCCACAATGAGCAGTTCTTC.

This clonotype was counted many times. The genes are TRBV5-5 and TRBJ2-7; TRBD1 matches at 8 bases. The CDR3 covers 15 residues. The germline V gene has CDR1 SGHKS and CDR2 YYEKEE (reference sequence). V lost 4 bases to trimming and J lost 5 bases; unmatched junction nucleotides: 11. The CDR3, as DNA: TGTGCCAGCAGCCCCATCCCGGGACAGGCGAACGAGCAGTACTTC. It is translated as CASSPIPGQANEQYF.